Listed below are T cell receptor beta chains from one sample, sequenced in a study of beta chain features in type 1 diabetes. Produced via immunoSEQ multiplex PCR; TCRdb's table is partial and in-frame only. The sample has 330,000 or so clones; about 20% are singletons. The sample taken for sequencing was naive CD4+ T cells from blood. These receptors all stem from a woman younger than 30 in good health. Both conserved end residues are part of each CDR3. D genes are given only for firm matches. Only part of the rows carry a size: once, few, many, or a class if the clone is expanded.

few	TRBJ1-1	TRBV7-9	NA	TGTGCCAGCCTACGGGACACCCGAAGAGTTGAAGCTTTCTTT	CASLRDTRRVEAFF
NA	TRBJ1-5	TRBV6-8	TRBD1	TGTGCCAGCAGCCCCGGACAGGGCCAGCCCCAGCATTTT	CASSPGQGQPQHF
NA	TRBJ2-5	TRBV5-4	TRBD1	TGTGCCAGCAGCTTGGTGGAGGGACAGGGGGTTTTTGTCCAGTACTTC	CASSLVEGQGVFVQYF
once	TRBJ2-5	TRBV5-1	NA	TGCGCCAGCAGCTTAGTGCGGGGTATCGAGACCCAGTACTTC	CASSLVRGIETQYF
few	TRBJ1-2	TRBV29-1	NA	TGCAGCGTTTCTCGCATTTCACCGGCGGACTACACCTTC	CSVSRISPADYTF
NA	TRBJ2-2	TRBV2	TRBD1	TGTGCCAGCAGTGAACAGGGGGCTTGGAACACCGGGGAGCTGTTTTTT	CASSEQGAWNTGELFF
NA	TRBJ1-1	TRBV5-1	NA	TGCGCCAGCAGCGGACCGGGAGACACTGAAGCTTTCTTT	CASSGPGDTEAFF
few	TRBJ2-7	TRBV7-9	TRBD1	TGTGCCAGCAGCTCTCAGGGGGCTTCCTACGAGCAGTACTTC	CASSSQGASYEQYF
NA	TRBJ1-2	TRBV4-2	TRBD1	TGTGCCAGCAGTGGAGTAGGGACAGTCTATGGCTACACCTTC	CASSGVGTVYGYTF
few	TRBJ1-2	TRBV2	TRBD1	TGTGCCAGCAGCCTCGACAGGGGGCGAGGCTACACCTTC	CASSLDRGRGYTF
NA	TRBJ1-2	TRBV7-2	TRBD1	TGTGCCAGCAGCTTACGAGGGGGCGCTGATGGCTACACCTTC	CASSLRGGADGYTF
NA	TRBJ2-2	TRBV15	TRBD1	TGTGCCACCAGCAGAGATTTGGGGCCCGAAAACAGGGGCGCCGGGGAGCTGTTTTTT	CATSRDLGPENRGAGELFF
few	TRBJ2-1	TRBV5-1	TRBD2	TGCGCCAGCAGCACCCGATTGACTAGCGACTCCTACAATGAGCAGTTCTTC	CASSTRLTSDSYNEQFF
few	TRBJ2-3	TRBV5-1	TRBD1	TGCGCCAGCAGCTCGGGACAGGGAACAGATACGCAGTATTTT	CASSSGQGTDTQYF
NA	TRBJ2-7	TRBV5-1	TRBD1	TGCGCCAGCAGCTCGGGACAGAGCCTTTACGAGCAGTACTTC	CASSSGQSLYEQYF
few	TRBJ2-3	TRBV4-3	TRBD2	TGCGCCAGCAGCCATTCTAGGACTAGCGGGGGGATCGTCACTAGCACAGATACGCAGTATTTT	CASSHSRTSGGIVTSTDTQYF
few	TRBJ2-1	TRBV10-3	TRBD2	TGTGCCATCCGGGCGGGGGACTACAATGAGCAGTTCTTC	CAIRAGDYNEQFF
NA	TRBJ2-5	TRBV9	TRBD2	TGTGCCAGCAGGCCCCCTAGTAGCGGGAGTGTTGAGACCCAGTACTTC	CASRPPSSGSVETQYF
NA	TRBJ2-1	TRBV10-3	TRBD2	TGTGCCCACGGGGGACTAGGGTACAATGAGCAGTTCTTC	CAHGGLGYNEQFF
NA	TRBJ1-1	TRBV7-9	TRBD1	TGTGCCAGCAGCCGGGACAGTCCCCAGGGGGACACTGAAGCTTTCTTT	CASSRDSPQGDTEAFF
NA	TRBJ2-3	TRBV5-4	TRBD1	TGTGCCAGCACCCCGGGACAGGACACAGATACGCAGTATTTT	CASTPGQDTDTQYF
NA	TRBJ2-7	TRBV13	NA	TGTGCCAGCAGCTTTACTAGCAATCGTTCCTACGAGCAGTACTTC	CASSFTSNRSYEQYF
few	TRBJ2-7	TRBV2	NA	TGTGCCAGCAAGGGAGAGGCCGGGTCGTACGAGCAGTACTTC	CASKGEAGSYEQYF
few	TRBJ2-3	TRBV6-6	NA	TGTGCCAGCAGTGGGCGGGGACTCACAGATACGCAGTATTTT	CASSGRGLTDTQYF
few	TRBJ2-1	TRBV29-1	TRBD2	TGCAGCGTTGTGACTAGCGTTGGTGAGCAGTTCTTC	CSVVTSVGEQFF
few	TRBJ2-7	TRBV18	NA	TGTGCCAGCTCACCAAACAACGAGCAGTACTTC	CASSPNNEQYF
few	TRBJ2-5	TRBV23-1	TRBD1	TGCGCCAGCAGTCATCCCGACAGGGGGCCCCAAGAGACCCAGTACTTC	CASSHPDRGPQETQYF
few	TRBJ2-1	TRBV4-2	TRBD2	TGTGCCAGCAGCCATGGGACTAGCGGAAACGATGAGCAGTTCTTC	CASSHGTSGNDEQFF
NA	TRBJ2-5	TRBV5-1	NA	TGCGCCAGCAGCGGCACAGGGCATCAAGAGACCCAGTACTTC	CASSGTGHQETQYF
NA	TRBJ1-2	TRBV30	TRBD1	TGTGCCTGGAGCAACATGGGGACAGGCCTTCTCTATGGCTACACCTTC	CAWSNMGTGLLYGYTF
NA	TRBJ1-1	TRBV7-9	NA	TGTGCCAGCACCCGAGGGGAGGGCACTGAAGCTTTCTTT	CASTRGEGTEAFF
NA	TRBJ2-1	TRBV23-1	TRBD2	TGCGCCGACACTAGCGGCCATCCCCCCAATGAGCAGTTCTTC	CADTSGHPPNEQFF